This T cell receptor (beta chain) is from a study of shared clonotypes between healthy human individuals (dated by TCRdb to 2019 to 2021). Some background on the complete study: A few men and a couple of women, aged 18 to 49 years, made up the cohort. Between about 0.94 and 8.9 billion PBMCs per donor were obtained by leukapheresis. Libraries were prepared and TCR repertoires were sequenced by different laboratories using diverse techniques, in order to increase sequencing depth and limit assay-specific biases. For each donor, CD4 naive and CD4 memory were each given three plates, CD8 naive was given two plates, and CD8 memory was given one plate. To estimate repertoire size and how much clonotypes are shared between individuals, the study performed deep sequencing of blood TCR repertoires from roughly five healthy adults.

Donors were healthy HIV-negative adults with no recently reported acute infections or vaccinations. All donors were Caucasian adults living in Nashville, Tennessee, USA. CD4+ T cells were enriched through magnetic negative selection, after which naive cells were positively selected on CD45RA and the remaining negative fraction served as the memory subset. Blood was obtained by leukapheresis, after which PBMCs were separated by Ficoll-Histopaque density gradient centrifugation and cryopreserved in liquid nitrogen vapor phase. Purity and quantity of every magnetically sorted T cell population were checked by analytical flow cytometry. From each sorted fraction, genomic DNA was isolated and quantified by UV absorbance on a Nanodrop 2000c. TCR CDR3 regions were amplified from genomic DNA by multiplex PCR using the deep immunoSEQ assay. Genomic DNA extracted from each cell subset was distributed evenly over all wells of several immunoSEQ 96-well plates, and each plate served as one replicate. For sorted subsets, 150 to 200 ng genomic DNA, equal to 30,000 or so T cell genomes, was loaded into each replicate PCR. Purified libraries were quantified with a Qubit 3.0 fluorometer, sized on a Bioanalyzer 2100, and re-quantified with the KAPA Library Quantification kit. Every immunoSEQ 96-well plate was sequenced on a separate single-read 150-cycle Illumina NextSeq 550 flow cell. The study's processing was this. Because the immunoSEQ output included only junctional sequences and no quality scores, the filtering could not be the same as the filtering used for full-length reads. Sequences were annotated with PyIR, a Python wrapper for IgBLAST v1.9, and V/J genes and CDR3 were assigned using IMGT germline references. Reads were filtered out if the reads had weak V/J assignments (E-value above 1e-6), no CDR3, stop codons, out-of-frame junctions, or ambiguous translated residues. V3J clonotypes were defined as sequences sharing the same inferred V gene, J gene, and CDR3 amino acid sequence. Percentage overlap between repertoires was calculated by dividing the number of shared unique clonotypes by the size of the smaller repertoire. RTK rarefaction, the Chao1 estimator, and Recon v2.1 estimates of unobserved clonotypes were used to assess repertoire richness. For all TCRbeta clonotypes obtained by the gDNA method from four donors, generation probabilities were computed with OLGA. Here the immuneACCESS table is served through TCRdb, limited to in-frame sequences with V and J called. Missing clones are a known gap in these copies; in checked studies unresolved V genes cover under half, and the rest lacks a known reason. V and J calls and clone size are those listed in that table; D and trimming were worked out from the DNA. A total of some 500,000 clones appear in this sample, more than 95% of them only once. The ten biggest clones cover 0.05% to 0.07% of the sample.

Remarks on this clone: Its antigen is currently not known. Qualities for individual bases were not recorded, and no much larger clone is one base off.

General study outcomes and caveats: Rarefaction of sorted-subset datasets indicated incomplete sequencing despite the large sequencing depth. Based on pairwise subsampling, the degree of clonotype sharing among donors was expected to be affected by sequencing depth. The small number of donors limited the genetic and exposure-history diversity represented. Sampling was limited to blood, and TCR repertoires in tissue likely differ from TCR repertoires in blood. Across four donors, around 5.4% of naive CD4, roughly 3.3% of naive CD8, around 2.5% of memory CD4, and under 0.45% of memory CD8 clonotypes were shared. Naive subsets generally had larger estimated clonotype richness than memory subsets did. Higher generation probabilities were observed for clonotypes shared by all four sorted-subset donors than for non-shared clonotypes.

The CDR3 covers 14 residues, taking in both the cysteine and the phenylalanine. The kept DNA is CDR3 alone, 42 bases in frame from the first base. A distance of 13 bases separates the germline ends of V and J, which lose 6 bases and 1 base respectively. Looking up the germline V gene yields CDR1 MNHEY and CDR2 SVGAGI. This chain is built from TRBV6-5 and TRBJ2-7; TRBD2 is possibly the D segment (6 matching bases). This TCR derives from a woman aged 30 to 39 in good health. Source material: naive CD4+ T cells sorted from blood. This specimen's cell subset or site label, interpreted: CD45RA+ positively selected. This receptor carries the CDR3 CASSPARGSYEQYF. The nucleotide sequence is TGTGCCAGCAGCCCCGCGCGGGGATCCTACGAGCAGTACTTC.